Listed below are T cell receptor beta chains from one sample, sequenced in a study of blood T cells in healthy people across ages. From the 5' RACE reads, TCRdb called clonotypes with MiXCR, one entry per CDR3 protein. The profile shows some 800,000 distinct CDR3 sequences, around 43% of them singletons. The material sequenced was blood. Receptor source: a man aged 60 to 75 in good health. Both conserved end residues are part of each CDR3. D genes are given only for firm matches.

J,D,V,CDR3
TRBJ2-7,TRBD2,TRBV29-1,CSVLPPPGLAGTYEQYF
TRBJ2-6,TRBD1,TRBV7-3,CASSRSGQRSSGANVLTF
-,-,TRBV19,CASSIFHGEETQYF
TRBJ1-1,TRBD1,TRBV5-8,CASTKSTGYRTEAFF
TRBJ1-5,-,TRBV28,CASSITVSSNQPQHF
TRBJ1-1,TRBD1,TRBV4-1,CASSQVQGARSTEAFF
TRBJ2-7,-,TRBV11-1,CASTLGGAGGEQYF
TRBJ2-3,-,TRBV2,CASSLGALTDTQYF
TRBJ2-2,-,TRBV7-2,CASSLVGLSAGELFF
TRBJ2-2,TRBD1,TRBV7-3,CASSFTTGGAPNTGELFF
TRBJ2-1,TRBD1,TRBV18,CASRDRANNEQFF
TRBJ2-3,-,TRBV6-2/TRBV6-3,CAATGTYTDTQYF
TRBJ1-6,-,TRBV7-9,CASSLVQASPLHF
TRBJ2-1,TRBD1,TRBV7-9,CASSYGDRTNEQFF
TRBJ1-1,-,TRBV6-5,CASSYLRSNTEAFF
TRBJ2-1,TRBD2,TRBV2,CASARLAINEQFF
TRBJ1-5,-,TRBV12-3/TRBV12-4,CASSEIPLGQPQHF
TRBJ2-1,TRBD2,TRBV28,CASSLISGGRYEQFF
TRBJ2-3,-,TRBV7-8,CASSLVTYTTDTQYF
TRBJ2-5,TRBD2,TRBV3-1,CASSQEGLAGGETQYF
TRBJ2-1,-,TRBV6-4,CASSFDRLNEQFF